These 30 T cell receptor beta chains were sequenced from one sample in a study of T cells in Graves' hyperthyroidism and ophthalmopathy. It was RNA transcripts that yielded the amplified TCR beta CDR3 regions. HTBI primers were used for first-round RT-PCR of the TCR CDR3. TCRdb recomputed calls from the multiplex PCR reads with MiXCR, one row per CDR3 protein. The sample consists of around 190,000 distinct CDR3 sequences, over 15% of them appearing once. The sample taken for sequencing was blood. Receptors originate from a woman in her 50s with Graves' hyperthyroidism.

This clonotype was detected only a few times. The chain is built from TRBV5-4 and TRBJ1-6; maybe TRBD1 (5 bases). CDR1 SGHNT and CDR2 YYREEE come from the germline V gene (reference sequence). The CDR3 runs to 14 residues. Trimming pared 3 bases from V and 7 bases from J, leaving 11 bases between. The CDR3 sequence is CASSSRQRNSPLHF. The CDR3 coding sequence is TGTGCCAGCAGCTCCAGACAGAGAAATTCACCCCTCCACTTT.

The chain combines TRBV9 with TRBJ1-2, with D hard to call. The V gene's germline CDR1 is SGDLS and CDR2 YYNGEE. The CDR3 runs to 16 residues. V dropped 2 bases and J dropped 2 bases, with 16 bases sitting between them. The CDR3 DNA reads TGTGCCAGCAGCGTTAGCACGGGAGCGACCAACTATGGCTACACCTTC. It translates to CASSVSTGATNYGYTF.

V gene TRBV7-3 combines with J gene TRBJ2-1; 9 nucleotides align to TRBD1. V dropped 4 bases and J dropped 7; count of bases not matched to a gene: 2. The germline CDR1 and CDR2 sequences are SGHTA and FQGTGA. The CDR3 is 13 residues long. The CDR3 nucleotides read TGTGCCAGCAGCTGGGGGACAGGGAATGAGCAGTTCTTC. As protein: CASSWGTGNEQFF.

This clonotype was picked up a small number of times. This sequence joins TRBV19 and TRBJ1-4; a weak D match, TRBD1 (6 bases). Germline-derived CDR1 and CDR2 are LNHDA and SQIVND (reference sequence). With 4 bases removed from V and 4 bases from J, the gap between germline ends came to 13 bases. The CDR3 runs to 15 residues. In DNA, the CDR3 is TGTGCCAGTAGTAGCCGGACAGACCGTAATGAAAAACTGTTTTTT. It is translated as CASSSRTDRNEKLFF.

The rearrangement uses TRBV19 and TRBJ1-2; D is possibly TRBD1 (6 bases). The germline V gene encodes CDR1 LNHDA and CDR2 SQIVND (reference sequence). Trimming left V 5 bases short and J 8 bases short, with 12 bases between. The CDR3 totals 12 residues. The DNA for the CDR3 is TGTGCCAGTAGTCTGGGGGGCGAGGGCTACACCTTC. Translating it yields CASSLGGEGYTF.

V usage is TRBV20-1 and J usage is TRBJ2-7; D uncertain. Germline V gene lookup returns CDR1 DFQATT and CDR2 SNEGSKA (reference sequence). Trimming took off 6 bases at V and 7 bases at J, with 13 bases between the two ends. CDR3 size: 11 residues. This CDR3 is CSARTLGEQYF. For the CDR3, the DNA is TGCAGTGCGAGAACCCTGGGGGAGCAGTACTTC.

This clonotype came up many times. The V and J genes are TRBV6-5 and TRBJ2-1; D uncertain. V was pared by 0 bases and J by 1 base, with 13 bases between. Germline V gives CDR1 MNHEY, CDR2 SVGAGI. There are 17 residues in the CDR3. CDR3 bases: TGTGCCAGCAGTTACTCGACTCAGGAAGTTTCCTACAATGAGCAGTTCTTC. Its protein is CASSYSTQEVSYNEQFF.

The genes are TRBV5-1 and TRBJ1-1, with unresolved D. The CDR3 consists of 14 residues. The germline V gene encodes CDR1 SGHRS and CDR2 YFSETQ. V gave up 2 bases and J gave up 3 bases, with 11 bases separating them. The CDR3 region is CASSFGPFDTEAFF. CDR3 nucleotide sequence: TGCGCCAGCAGCTTCGGCCCTTTCGACACTGAAGCTTTCTTT.

The chain recombines TRBV6-1 with TRBJ1-1, with D perhaps TRBD1 (6 bases). This CDR3 spans 14 amino acids. The germline V gene has CDR1 MNHNS and CDR2 SASEGT. V shed 6 bases and J shed 12 bases, with 23 bases lying between them. CDR3 residues: CASRVDSLNTDSFF. CDR3 in DNA: TGTGCCAGCAGGGTGGACAGTTTGAACACTGACTCTTTCTTT.

This clonotype was seen many times. V and J are TRBV27 and TRBJ2-1; D may be TRBD1 (7 bases). V lost 3 bases to trimming and J lost 2 bases, with 17 bases between them. This CDR3 spans 17 amino acids. The V gene's germline CDR1 is MNHEY and CDR2 SMNVEV (reference sequence). The CDR3 sequence: CASSLAGGSPTYNEQFF. CDR3 nucleotides: TGTGCCAGCAGTTTGGCAGGGGGGAGTCCTACCTACAATGAGCAGTTCTTC.

This chain links TRBV10-3 with TRBJ1-3; no clear D. Germline assignment: CDR1 ENHRY and CDR2 SYGVKD. The CDR3 spans 14 residues. The V end was cut by 4 bases, the J end by 0 bases, with 7 bases between. Here the CDR3 reads CAISGPSSGNTIYF. CDR3 nucleotides: TGTGCCATCAGTGGCCCGAGCTCTGGAAACACCATATATTTT.

Ten or more counts support this clonotype. The chain joins TRBV12-3 or TRBV12-4 to TRBJ1-3, with TRBD1 matching over 7 bases. J gave up 1 base and V 5 bases, and 2 bases lay outside the gene matches. The CDR3 is 14 amino acids. CDR3 bases: TGTGCCAGCAGTAACAGGGGATCTGGAAACACCATATATTTT. This sequence encodes CASSNRGSGNTIYF.

This clonotype came up many times. This sequence joins TRBV29-1 and TRBJ1-2; D remains ambiguous. CDR3 length: 11 residues. Germline assignment: CDR1 SQVTM and CDR2 ANQGSEA. With 3 bases removed from V and 7 bases from J, the gap between germline ends came to 9 bases. As DNA, the CDR3 is TGCAGCGTTGAGTTGGGGTCTGGCTACACCTTC. Amino acid sequence: CSVELGSGYTF.

Points on this clonotype: This may be a read error, as it is one base from a much larger clone. The CDR3 sequence is CASSPPGSHSEQFF. The DNA of the CDR3 is TGTGCCAGTAGTCCCCCCGGGAGTCACAGTGAGCAGTTCTTC. The chain recombines TRBV19 with TRBJ2-1; D is possibly TRBD2 (6 bases). This CDR3 contains 14 residues. Germline V lookup: CDR1 LNHDA, CDR2 SQIVND (reference sequence). V lost 5 bases to trimming and J lost 9 bases, with 17 bases between them.

There are many counts of this clonotype. V usage is TRBV7-2 and J usage is TRBJ1-2; D call uncertain. This CDR3 is built from 14 residues. V lost 0 bases, J lost 5 bases, and 10 bases lay in between. CDR1 is SGHTA and CDR2 is FQGNSA in the germline V gene. CDR3 protein: CASSLAWVMYGYTF. CDR3 DNA sequence: TGTGCCAGCAGCTTAGCATGGGTCATGTATGGCTACACCTTC.

This clonotype was seen ten or more times. The rearrangement links TRBV20-1 to TRBJ1-1; 7 bases map to TRBD1. Germline V gene sequence: CDR1 DFQATT, CDR2 SNEGSKA (reference sequence). The CDR3 runs to 12 residues. Trimming cost V 4 bases and J 6 bases; bases outside gene matches: 5. The CDR3, as DNA: TGCAGTGCTACCATCACAGGGGCTGAAGCTTTCTTT. It codes for CSATITGAEAFF.

The CDR3 nucleotides read TGTGCCAGCAGTCCGGACAGGATAAACTCTGGGGCCAACGTCCTGACTTTC. Amino acids: CASSPDRINSGANVLTF. The chain combines TRBV12-3 or TRBV12-4 with TRBJ2-6, with 7 bases that match TRBD1. The CDR3 length is 17 residues. The V segment lost 5 bases and the J segment 0 bases; nucleotides outside the gene matches: 7.

The chain links TRBV19 to TRBJ2-7; 10 nucleotides match TRBD1. This CDR3 comprises 16 residues. With 6 bases clipped from V and 2 bases from J, the junction kept 10 bases outside the gene matches. The germline V gene has CDR1 LNHDA and CDR2 SQIVND (reference sequence). This CDR3 is CASRTTGTGAAYEQYF. The CDR3 region has the DNA TGTGCCAGTAGAACGACCGGGACAGGGGCGGCCTACGAGCAGTACTTC.

This clonotype was seen at least ten times. The rearrangement links TRBV6-1 to TRBJ1-1; D not resolved. The V and J ends lost 6 bases and 0 bases respectively, with 20 bases between them. The CDR3 has 17 amino acids. Germline-derived CDR1 and CDR2 are MNHNS and SASEGT. CDR3 protein: CASSHGLRSLLNTEAFF. The CDR3 bases are TGTGCCAGCAGCCACGGGTTACGGTCTCTATTGAACACTGAAGCTTTCTTT.

This sequence joins TRBV2 and TRBJ1-4; D is unclear. Germline V CDR1 and CDR2: SNHLY, FYNNEI. With 3 bases removed from V and 4 bases from J, the gap between germline ends came to 12 bases. The CDR3 sequence is 15 residues long. The CDR3 nucleotides read TGTGCCAGCAGTGAGAGGGCAGATTTTAATGAAAAACTGTTTTTT. Residues: CASSERADFNEKLFF.

This clonotype was seen ten or more times. J is TRBJ1-6 and V is TRBV5-1, with 9 positions matching TRBD1. Germline lookup yields CDR1 SGHRS and CDR2 YFSETQ. The CDR3 spans 15 residues. Trimming took 4 bases from V and 8 from J; bases not matched to a gene: 7. As DNA, the CDR3 is TGCGCCAGCAGCACCTTGACAGGGGGTGATTCACCCCTCCACTTT. Amino acids: CASSTLTGGDSPLHF. Using reference TRBV5-1 and TRBJ1-6 for the parts outside the CDR3, the full variable domain is KAGVTQTPRYLIKTRGQQVTLSCSPISGHRSVSWYQQTPGQGLQFLFEYFSETQRNKGNFPGRFSGRQFSNSRSEMNVSTLELGDSALYLCASSTLTGGDSPLHFGNGTRLTVT.

This CDR3 is CASSSQGARSTDTQYF. CDR3 nucleotides: TGTGCCAGCAGCTCACAGGGGGCGCGGAGTACAGATACGCAGTATTTT. The rearrangement uses TRBV7-9 and TRBJ2-3; 9 bases match TRBD1. The germline V gene encodes CDR1 SEHNR and CDR2 FQNEAQ (reference sequence). The CDR3 totals 16 residues. J lost 3 bases, V lost 4 bases, and 8 bases had no gene match.

In the case of this clonotype: A single base separates this from a much larger clone, so it may be a read error. The rearrangement joins TRBV2 to TRBJ2-7, with D perhaps TRBD1 (5 bases). CDR1 and CDR2 (germline): SNHLY, FYNNEI. The CDR3 consists of 11 residues. The CDR3 is CASLTGYERYF. The CDR3 DNA follows: TGTGCCAGCCTTACAGGTTACGAGCGGTACTTC.

This clonotype was detected many times. The CDR3 sequence: CASSVTPEGEQFF. The DNA of the CDR3 is TGTGCCAGTAGCGTGACCCCTGAGGGTGAGCAGTTCTTC. The J gene is TRBJ2-1, the V gene TRBV19, with a weak D call TRBD2 (5 bases). CDR1 LNHDA and CDR2 SQIVND come from the germline V gene (reference sequence). Trimming removed 6 bases at V and 9 bases at J, with 15 bases between. The CDR3 runs to 13 residues.

This clonotype was picked up many times. This chain joins TRBV19 and TRBJ1-1; D is unresolved. V was trimmed by 4 bases and J by 6 bases, leaving 9 bases between them. Germline CDR1 is LNHDA and CDR2 is SQIVND (reference sequence). The CDR3 loop spans 12 amino acids. Written as DNA, the CDR3 is TGTGCCAGTAGTACTGGACCCCCTGAAGCTTTCTTT. Translated, it gives CASSTGPPEAFF.

This clonotype occurred many times. The V and J genes are TRBV7-9 and TRBJ2-3; 8 bases are a match to TRBD1. The CDR3 covers 14 residues. V lost 7 bases to trimming and J lost 2 bases; unmatched junction nucleotides: 5. Germline loops: CDR1 SEHNR, CDR2 FQNEAQ (reference sequence). CDR3 bases: TGTGCCAGCACCCCGGACAGGGACACAGATACGCAGTATTTT. It encodes CASTPDRDTDTQYF.

This clonotype was found many times. This chain links TRBV2 with TRBJ1-1; D is possibly TRBD1 (5 bases). V shed 7 bases and J shed 1 base, with 10 bases lying between them. The germline V gene has CDR1 SNHLY and CDR2 FYNNEI. The length of the CDR3 is 13 residues. CDR3 nucleotide sequence: TGTGCCAGCACCGCCCAGGGGAACACTGAAGCTTTCTTT. Translation gives CASTAQGNTEAFF.

This clonotype was recorded many times. The chain carries TRBV5-1 and TRBJ2-2; 7 nucleotides line up with TRBD1. The V and J ends lost 4 bases and 5 bases, in that order; junction bases with no gene match: 8. The CDR3 extends over 15 amino acids. CDR1 is SGHRS and CDR2 is YFSETQ in the germline V gene. The CDR3 region has the DNA TGCGCCAGCAGCCCCCCGGGACAGAGAACCGGGGAGCTGTTTTTT. Translating gives CASSPPGQRTGELFF.

This clonotype was recorded many times. The chain carries TRBV15 and TRBJ2-7; D is undetermined. The length of the CDR3 is 15 residues. V lost 5 bases to trimming and J lost 2 bases, with 16 bases between them. CDR1 is LNHNV and CDR2 is YYDKDF in the germline V gene (reference sequence). The CDR3 loop is CATSGSRTVTYEQYF. DNA of the CDR3: TGTGCCACCAGCGGGTCCCGGACGGTAACCTACGAGCAGTACTTC.

This CDR3 reads CASSLPLSEQYF. CDR3 nucleotide sequence: TGCGCCAGCAGCCTCCCCTTAAGCGAGCAGTACTTC. This sequence joins TRBV4-1 and TRBJ2-7; no firm D call. The CDR3 sequence is 12 residues long. Deletions cut 4 bases from V and 6 bases from J, with 10 bases between. Germline V gene data show CDR1 as MGHRA and CDR2 as YSYEKL.